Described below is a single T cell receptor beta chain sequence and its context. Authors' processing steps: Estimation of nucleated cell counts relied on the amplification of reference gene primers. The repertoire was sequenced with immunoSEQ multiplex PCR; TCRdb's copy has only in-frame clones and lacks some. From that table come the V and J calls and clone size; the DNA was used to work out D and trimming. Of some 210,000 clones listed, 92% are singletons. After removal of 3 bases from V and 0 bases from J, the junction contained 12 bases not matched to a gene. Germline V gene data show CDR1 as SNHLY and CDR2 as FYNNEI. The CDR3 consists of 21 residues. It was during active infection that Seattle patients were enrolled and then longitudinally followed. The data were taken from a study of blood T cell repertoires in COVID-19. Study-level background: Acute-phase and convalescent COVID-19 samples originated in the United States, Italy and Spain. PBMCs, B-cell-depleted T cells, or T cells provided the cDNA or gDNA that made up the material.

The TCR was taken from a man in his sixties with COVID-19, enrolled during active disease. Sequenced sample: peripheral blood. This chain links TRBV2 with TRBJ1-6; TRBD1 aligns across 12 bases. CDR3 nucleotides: TGTGCCAGCAGTGAGGATTATCCGGGACAGGGGGCGAGCTCCTATAATTCACCCCTCCACTTT. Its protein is CASSEDYPGQGASSYNSPLHF.